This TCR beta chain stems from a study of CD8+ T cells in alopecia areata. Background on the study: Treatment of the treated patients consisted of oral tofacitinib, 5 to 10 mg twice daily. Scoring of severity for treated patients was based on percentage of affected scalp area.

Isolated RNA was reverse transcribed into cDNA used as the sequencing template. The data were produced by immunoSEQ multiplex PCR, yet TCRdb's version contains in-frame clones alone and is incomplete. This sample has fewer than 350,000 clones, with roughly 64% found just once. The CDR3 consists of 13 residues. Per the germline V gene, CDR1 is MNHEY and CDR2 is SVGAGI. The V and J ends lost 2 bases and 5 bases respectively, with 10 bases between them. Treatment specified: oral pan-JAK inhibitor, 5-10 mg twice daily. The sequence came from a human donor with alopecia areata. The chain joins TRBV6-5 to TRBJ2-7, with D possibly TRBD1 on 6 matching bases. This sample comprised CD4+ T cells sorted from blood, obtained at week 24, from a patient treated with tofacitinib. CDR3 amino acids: CASSYKGVDEQYF. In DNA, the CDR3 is TGTGCCAGCAGTTACAAGGGGGTGGACGAGCAGTACTTC.